This T cell receptor (beta chain) was observed in a study of glioma-infiltrating T cells after dendritic cell vaccination. Trimming took 4 bases from V and 6 from J; bases not matched to a gene: 6. The germline V gene has CDR1 SEHNR and CDR2 FQNEAQ (reference sequence). The CDR3 contains 15 residues. Broader study findings: Survival was not directly related to TCR clonality in these patients. Longer survival after dendritic cell vaccination followed higher pretreatment TIL content.

This clone was seen a few times. Its cognate antigen is unknown. Amplification used 60 V beta primers and 13 J beta primers. The data were produced by immunoSEQ multiplex PCR, yet TCRdb's version contains in-frame clones alone and is incomplete. The table lists approximately 90,000 clones, more than 80% of them singletons. Time point of the sample: after dendritic cell vaccination, including at tumor progression/relapse. Only patients with spare fresh-frozen tumor and over two years of follow-up were included. The receptor was isolated from a human donor with glioblastoma. The source material was blood, sampled after dendritic cell vaccination. This chain links TRBV7-9 with TRBJ1-5, with TRBD1 identical over 10 bases. The CDR3 DNA reads as TGTGCCAGCAGCTCTGGACAGGGGGTCGGTCAGCCCCAGCATTTT. Protein product: CASSSGQGVGQPQHF.